This T cell receptor (beta chain) was identified during a study of cytomegalovirus exposure and HLA in healthy donors. Germline assignment: CDR1 SGDLS and CDR2 YYNGEE. The CDR3 extends over 20 amino acids. J gave up 7 bases and V 7 bases, and 30 bases lay outside the gene matches. Comments on this clone: Its target is not known.

The study's findings and limits: What a later analysis reportedly showed was that an Asian-associated ancestry cluster had fewer N-insertions than the approximately 720-donor mean. In an earlier analysis, about 87% or about 30%: the productive usage of most TCR beta V segments.

Primers: 60 Vbeta forward and 13 Jbeta reverse. The method was immunoSEQ multiplex PCR; TCRdb's version includes in-frame clones alone and lacks a portion of them. This repertoire shows some 120,000 clones, roughly 68% found once; its top ten account for just over 8.5%. This receptor was taken from a man in his thirties or forties in good health and CMV-seropositive. This chain uses TRBV9 with TRBJ2-7, with TRBD1 identical over 9 bases. Sequenced material: PBMCs. The CDR3 sequence: CASEPQPGQGRPLTSREQYV. CDR3 in DNA: TGTGCCAGCGAACCCCAACCGGGACAGGGAAGACCTCTTACCTCTCGGGAGCAGTACGTC.